This T cell receptor (beta chain) was sequenced for a study of blood T cell repertoires in COVID-19 (TCRdb year 2020). General notes on the study: Samples from collaborators originated in the United States, Italy and Spain and spanned both the acute and convalescent phases of COVID-19. The prospective study material was composed of cDNA or gDNA derived from T cells, B-cell-depleted T cells, or PBMCs. Deeply sampled blood TCRbeta repertoires from subjects exposed to, actively infected with, or recovered from COVID-19 were included in the dataset. The repertoires were released in a freely available public database meant as a resource for research on the immune response to SARS-CoV-2. Where available, HLA class I and class II types were taken from metadata supplied by the sample provider and were not determined by assay-based typing. The sample metadata nearly always contained a de-identified subject ID, COVID-19 status, age in years and sex. Samples came from the ongoing ImmuneRACE study (first 160 participants) plus 1,254 subjects from 6 global collaborators. The study at large found these results: The amount of clinical and demographic metadata varied by source and participant and was provided uncurated.

Whole blood was collected in K2EDTA tubes by collaborating institutions according to the institutions' own protocols. For TCRbeta analysis, collaborators shipped samples as frozen whole blood, isolated PBMCs, or DNA extracted from either of those sample types. With regard to this clone: Its target antigen remains unknown. No base quality information exists; no much larger clone differs at one position.

TCRbeta CDR3 regions were amplified from genomic DNA using the immunoSEQ Assay, a bias-controlled multiplex PCR. On the authors' methods: The number of nucleated cells in each sample was estimated from the amplification of reference gene primers within the assay. Sequence reads were collapsed and filtered to measure the absolute abundance of every unique TCRbeta CDR3 rearrangement. For each sample, productive Simpson clonality was calculated as the square root of Simpson's diversity index over productive rearrangements. Drawn from immuneACCESS, this table holds only the in-frame rearrangements with V and J called that TCRdb kept. Clones are partly lost; checked studies trace under half to an unresolved V gene and leave the rest unexplained. D and trimming were read from the DNA, whereas the V and J calls and clone size are those reported in that table. The sample table lists around 130,000 clones, roughly four fifths of them with a count of one. About 4.2% of the sample lies in the top ten.

V gives up 2 bases and J gives up 6 bases, and the segment between their germline ends measures 5 bases. The CDR3 runs 12 residues from the cysteine to the phenylalanine. The kept DNA is CDR3 alone, 36 bases in frame from the first base. From the germline V gene, CDR1 is SNHLY and CDR2 is FYNNEI. Recombination joined TRBV2 with TRBJ1-5; the D segment cannot be called with confidence. The TCR originated in a woman aged 70 to 79 with acute or convalescent COVID-19. Sequenced material: peripheral blood. The CDR3: CASSEPFQPQHF. The nucleotide sequence reads TGTGCCAGCAGTGAACCCTTTCAGCCCCAGCATTTT.